This T cell receptor (beta chain) was observed in a study of T cell repertoires in cytomegalovirus infection. Study-level results: HLA-C-restricted CMV-specific TCR beta clonotypes prevailed in the ex vivo response.

This clonotype has a handful of counts. The antigen remains undetermined. CDR3 length: 15 amino acids. CDR1 is MNHEY, CDR2 SVGEGT, per germline. V gave up 6 bases and J gave up 4 bases, with 19 bases separating them. In TCRdb, the reads were re-called with MiXCR into one record per CDR3 protein. The sample lists around 900,000 distinct CDR3 sequences; approximately 32% were seen once. V is TRBV6-2 or TRBV6-3 and J is TRBJ2-7; D may correspond to TRBD1 or TRBD2 (5 bases each). Source: cultured CD8+ T cells from PBMCs, taken from culture after CMV antigen stimulation. The TCR was taken from a human donor in good health (CMV status not recorded). Some clones in this sample may be carry-over from other donors' samples. In nucleotides, the CDR3 is TGTGCCAGCAGCCGCGACCGGGACCTTCCTTACGAGCAGTACTTC. It specifies CASSRDRDLPYEQYF.